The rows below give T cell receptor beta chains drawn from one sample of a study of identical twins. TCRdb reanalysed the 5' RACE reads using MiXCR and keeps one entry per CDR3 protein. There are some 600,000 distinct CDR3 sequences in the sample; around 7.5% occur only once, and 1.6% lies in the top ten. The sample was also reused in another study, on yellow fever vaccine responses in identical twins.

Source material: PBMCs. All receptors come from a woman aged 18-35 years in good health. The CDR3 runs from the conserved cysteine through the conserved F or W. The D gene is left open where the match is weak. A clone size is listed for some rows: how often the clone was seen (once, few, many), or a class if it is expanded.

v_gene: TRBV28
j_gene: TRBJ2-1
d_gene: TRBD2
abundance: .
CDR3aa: CASTLSTSGRNEQFF
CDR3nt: TGTGCCAGCACCCTTTCGACTAGCGGGAGAAATGAGCAGTTCTTC

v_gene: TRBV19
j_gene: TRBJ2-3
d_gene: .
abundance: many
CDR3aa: CASSPPWAGPDTQYF
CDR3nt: TGTGCCAGTAGTCCACCTTGGGCAGGGCCAGATACGCAGTATTTT

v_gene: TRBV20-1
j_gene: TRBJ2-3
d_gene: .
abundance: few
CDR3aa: CSARKYGEWGTDTQYF
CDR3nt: TGCAGTGCTAGAAAATACGGGGAGTGGGGCACAGATACGCAGTATTTT

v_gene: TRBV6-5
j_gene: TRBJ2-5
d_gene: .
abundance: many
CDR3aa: CASTSGLETQYF
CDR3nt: TGTGCCAGCACCAGCGGGTTGGAGACCCAGTACTTC

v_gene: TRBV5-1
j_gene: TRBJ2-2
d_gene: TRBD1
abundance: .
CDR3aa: CASSTGDRVNTGELFF
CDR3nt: TGCGCCAGCAGCACGGGGGACAGGGTGAACACCGGGGAGCTGTTTTTT

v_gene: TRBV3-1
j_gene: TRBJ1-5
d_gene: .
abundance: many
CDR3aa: CASSQQQGNNQPQHF
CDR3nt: TGTGCCAGCAGCCAGCAACAGGGCAACAATCAGCCCCAGCATTTT

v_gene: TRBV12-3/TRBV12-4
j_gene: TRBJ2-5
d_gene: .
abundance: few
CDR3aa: CASSRDSYETQYF
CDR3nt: TGTGCCAGCAGCCGGGACTCCTATGAGACCCAGTACTTC

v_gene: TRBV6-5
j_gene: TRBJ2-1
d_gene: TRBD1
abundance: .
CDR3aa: CASSFPGQGARGLFF
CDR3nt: TGTGCCAGCAGTTTCCCGGGACAGGGGGCGAGGGGTTTGTTCTTC

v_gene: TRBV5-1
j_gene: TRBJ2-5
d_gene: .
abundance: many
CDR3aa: CASSLMGPTLLETQYF
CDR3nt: TGCGCCAGCAGCTTGATGGGACCAACGCTCCTGGAGACCCAGTACTTC

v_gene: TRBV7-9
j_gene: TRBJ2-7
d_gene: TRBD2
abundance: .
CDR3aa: CASSLPGLAVSSYEQYF
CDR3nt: TGTGCCAGCAGCTTACCTGGACTAGCGGTGAGCTCCTACGAGCAGTACTTC

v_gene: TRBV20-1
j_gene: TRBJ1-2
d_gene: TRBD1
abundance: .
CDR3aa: CSAEGQGGEHYGYTF
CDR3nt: TGCAGTGCTGAAGGACAGGGGGGTGAGCACTATGGCTACACCTTC

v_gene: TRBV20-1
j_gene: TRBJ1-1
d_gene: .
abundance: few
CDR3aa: CSANLGTHTEAFF
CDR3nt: TGCAGTGCCAACCTTGGGACTCACACTGAAGCTTTCTTT

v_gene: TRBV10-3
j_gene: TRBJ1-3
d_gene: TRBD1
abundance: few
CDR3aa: CAISSQGPGNTIYF
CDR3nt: TGTGCCATCAGTTCACAGGGGCCTGGAAACACCATATATTTT

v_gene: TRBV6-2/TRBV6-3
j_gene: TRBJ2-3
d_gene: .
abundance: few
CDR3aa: CASSPPRILDRDTQYF
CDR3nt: TGTGCCAGCAGCCCCCCGCGGATTCTCGATCGGGATACGCAGTATTTT

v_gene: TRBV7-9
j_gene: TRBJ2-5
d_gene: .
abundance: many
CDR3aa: CASSSAGTRETQYF
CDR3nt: TGTGCCAGCAGCTCTGCCGGGACACGAGAGACCCAGTACTTC

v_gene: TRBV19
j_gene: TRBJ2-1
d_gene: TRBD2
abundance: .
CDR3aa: CASRGLAGANEQFF
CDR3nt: TGTGCCAGTAGGGGACTAGCGGGAGCCAATGAGCAGTTCTTC

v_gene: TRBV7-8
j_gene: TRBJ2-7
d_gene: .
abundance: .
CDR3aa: CASSPRREGAHEQYF
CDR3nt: TGTGCCAGCAGCCCCCGTAGGGAGGGGGCCCACGAGCAGTACTTC

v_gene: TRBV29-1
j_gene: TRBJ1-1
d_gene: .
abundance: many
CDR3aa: CSVRVNTEAFF
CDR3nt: TGCAGCGTTCGGGTGAACACTGAAGCTTTCTTT

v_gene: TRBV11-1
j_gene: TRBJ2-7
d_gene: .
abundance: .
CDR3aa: CASSLNLGTYEQYF
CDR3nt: TGTGCCAGCAGCTTAAACCTCGGTACCTACGAGCAGTACTTC

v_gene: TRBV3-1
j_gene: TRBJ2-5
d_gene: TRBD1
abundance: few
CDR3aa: CASSQVGQGVTQYF
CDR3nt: TGTGCCAGCAGCCAAGTTGGGCAGGGGGTGACCCAGTACTTC

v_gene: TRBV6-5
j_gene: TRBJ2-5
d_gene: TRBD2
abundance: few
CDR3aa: CASSLLAGGRQGAQYF
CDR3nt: TGTGCCAGCAGTTTACTAGCGGGAGGGCGACAAGGGGCCCAGTACTTC

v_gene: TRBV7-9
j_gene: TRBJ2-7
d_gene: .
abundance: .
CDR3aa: CASSLDNGIASYEQYF
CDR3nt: TGTGCCAGCAGCTTAGATAACGGGATCGCGTCCTACGAGCAGTACTTC

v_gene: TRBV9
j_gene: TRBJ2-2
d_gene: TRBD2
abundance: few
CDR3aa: CASSPSIAGGRTGELFF
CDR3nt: TGTGCCAGCAGCCCGTCCATAGCGGGAGGTCGGACCGGGGAGCTGTTTTTT

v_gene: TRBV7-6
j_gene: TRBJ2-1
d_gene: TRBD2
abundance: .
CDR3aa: CASSSPRGGRDSYNEQFF
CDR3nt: TGTGCCAGCAGCTCCCCGAGAGGCGGGAGGGACTCCTACAATGAGCAGTTCTTC

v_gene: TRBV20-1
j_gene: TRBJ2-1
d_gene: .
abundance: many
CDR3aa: CSARDPSRNEQFF
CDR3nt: TGCAGTGCTAGAGATCCCAGCCGCAATGAGCAGTTCTTC

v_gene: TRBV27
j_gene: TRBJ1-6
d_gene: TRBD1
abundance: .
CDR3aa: CASRYGSGGNSPLHF
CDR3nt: TGTGCCAGCAGATATGGGTCAGGGGGTAATTCACCCCTCCACTTT

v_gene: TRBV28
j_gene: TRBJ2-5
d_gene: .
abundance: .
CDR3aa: CASSLGAGTQETQYF
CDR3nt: TGTGCCAGCAGCCTAGGGGCAGGGACTCAAGAGACCCAGTACTTC

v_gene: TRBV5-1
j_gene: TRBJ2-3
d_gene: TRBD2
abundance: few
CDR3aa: CASSLVSGGVGDTQYF
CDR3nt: TGCGCCAGCAGCTTGGTTTCGGGGGGAGTGGGAGATACGCAGTATTTT

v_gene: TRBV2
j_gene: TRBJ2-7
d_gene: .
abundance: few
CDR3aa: CASSPQVERYPYEQYF
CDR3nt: TGTGCCAGCAGTCCCCAAGTTGAGCGCTACCCCTACGAGCAGTACTTC

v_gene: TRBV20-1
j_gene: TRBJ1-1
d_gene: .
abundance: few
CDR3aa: CSARDNQGTYTEAFF
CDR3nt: TGCAGTGCTAGAGATAACCAGGGGACGTACACTGAAGCTTTCTTT

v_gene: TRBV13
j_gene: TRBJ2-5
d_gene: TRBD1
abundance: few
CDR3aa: CASSFETGGGETQYF
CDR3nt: TGTGCCAGCAGCTTCGAAACAGGGGGCGGTGAGACCCAGTACTTC

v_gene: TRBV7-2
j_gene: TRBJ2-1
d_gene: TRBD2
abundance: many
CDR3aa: CASSLSGLAGIGGEQFF
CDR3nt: TGTGCCAGCAGCTTATCCGGACTAGCGGGGATTGGGGGTGAGCAGTTCTTC

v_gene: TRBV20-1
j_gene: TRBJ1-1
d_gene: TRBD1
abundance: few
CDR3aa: CSAGTGWDYTEAFF
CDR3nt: TGCAGTGCTGGGACAGGCTGGGACTACACTGAAGCTTTCTTT

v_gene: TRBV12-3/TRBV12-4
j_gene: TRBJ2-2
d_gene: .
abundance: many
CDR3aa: CASSPGTTRGELFF
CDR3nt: TGTGCCAGCAGTCCCGGGACCACCCGGGGGGAGCTGTTTTTT

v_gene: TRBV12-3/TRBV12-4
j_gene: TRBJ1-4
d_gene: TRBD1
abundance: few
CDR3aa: CASTGTGNEKLFF
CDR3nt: TGTGCCAGCACGGGGACAGGGAATGAAAAACTGTTTTTT

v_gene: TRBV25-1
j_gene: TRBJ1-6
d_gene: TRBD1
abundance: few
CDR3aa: CASKGQELGSPLHF
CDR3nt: TGTGCCAGCAAGGGACAGGAGCTTGGATCACCCCTCCACTTT

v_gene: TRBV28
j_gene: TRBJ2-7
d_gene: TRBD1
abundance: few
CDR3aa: CASRPGQGFWEQYF
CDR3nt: TGTGCCAGCAGACCGGGACAGGGGTTTTGGGAGCAGTACTTC

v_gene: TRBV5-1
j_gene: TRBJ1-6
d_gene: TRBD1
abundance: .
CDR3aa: CASSRTPGTGGFNSPLHF
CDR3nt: TGCGCCAGCAGCCGCACCCCCGGGACAGGGGGCTTTAATTCACCCCTCCACTTT

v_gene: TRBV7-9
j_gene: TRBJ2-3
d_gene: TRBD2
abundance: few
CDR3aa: CASSSTGTRSIYTQYF
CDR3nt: TGTGCCAGCAGCTCCACCGGGACTAGGTCCATATATACGCAGTATTTT

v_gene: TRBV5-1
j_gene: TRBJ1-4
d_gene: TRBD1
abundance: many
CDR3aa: CASSRGQGVQEKLFF
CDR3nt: TGCGCCAGCAGCCGAGGACAGGGCGTTCAGGAAAAACTGTTTTTT

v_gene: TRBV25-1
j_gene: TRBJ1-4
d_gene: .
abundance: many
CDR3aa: CASSEVLGPNEKLFF
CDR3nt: TGTGCCAGCAGTGAAGTATTGGGGCCCAATGAAAAACTGTTTTTT

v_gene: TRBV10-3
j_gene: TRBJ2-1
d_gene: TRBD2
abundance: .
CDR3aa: CAISETSGTKNEQFF
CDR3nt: TGTGCCATCAGTGAGACTAGCGGGACTAAGAATGAGCAGTTCTTC

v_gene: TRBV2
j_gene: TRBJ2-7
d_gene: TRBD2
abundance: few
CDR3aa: CASSEGAGGPYEQYF
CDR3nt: TGTGCCAGCAGTGAAGGGGCGGGGGGACCCTACGAGCAGTACTTC

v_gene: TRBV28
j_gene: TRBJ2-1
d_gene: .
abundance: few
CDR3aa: CASSPTWKGGPNKLYNEQFF
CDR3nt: TGTGCCAGCAGCCCGACCTGGAAGGGGGGCCCCAACAAACTCTACAATGAGCAGTTCTTC

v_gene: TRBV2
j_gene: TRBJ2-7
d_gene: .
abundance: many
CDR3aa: CASEGLCYEQYF
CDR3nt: TGTGCCAGCGAGGGACTTTGCTACGAGCAGTACTTC

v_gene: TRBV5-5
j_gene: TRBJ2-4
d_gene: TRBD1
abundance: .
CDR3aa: CASSSEDRTNRRNIQYF
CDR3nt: TGTGCCAGCAGCTCCGAGGACAGGACAAATAGGAGAAACATTCAGTACTTC

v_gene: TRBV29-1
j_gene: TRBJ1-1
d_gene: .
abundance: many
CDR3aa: CSGGQTGNTEAFF
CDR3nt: TGCAGCGGCGGACAGACAGGGAACACTGAAGCTTTCTTT

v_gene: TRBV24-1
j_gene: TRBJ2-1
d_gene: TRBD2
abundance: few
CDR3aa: CATSDLGLAGYNEQFF
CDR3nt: TGTGCCACCAGTGATTTAGGGCTAGCGGGCTACAATGAGCAGTTCTTC

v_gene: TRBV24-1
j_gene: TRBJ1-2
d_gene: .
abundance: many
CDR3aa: CATSDLPNYGYTF
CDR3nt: TGTGCCACCAGTGATCTACCCAACTATGGCTACACCTTC

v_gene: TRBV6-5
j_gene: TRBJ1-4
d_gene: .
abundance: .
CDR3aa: CASSFGGGGPNEKLFF
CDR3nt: TGTGCCAGCAGTTTCGGCGGGGGAGGGCCTAATGAAAAACTGTTTTTT

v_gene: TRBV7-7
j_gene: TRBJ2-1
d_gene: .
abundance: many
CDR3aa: CASSPRLATGNEQFF
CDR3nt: TGTGCCAGCAGCCCCCGACTGGCAACCGGCAATGAGCAGTTCTTC

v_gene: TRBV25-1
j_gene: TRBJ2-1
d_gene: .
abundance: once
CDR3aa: CASSEGSGQFF
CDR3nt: TGTGCCAGCAGTGAAGGGAGTGGACAGTTCTTC

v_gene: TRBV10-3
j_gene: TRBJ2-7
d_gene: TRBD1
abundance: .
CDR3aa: CAISVTGGKGEQYF
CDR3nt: TGTGCCATCAGTGTGACAGGGGGGAAAGGCGAGCAGTACTTC

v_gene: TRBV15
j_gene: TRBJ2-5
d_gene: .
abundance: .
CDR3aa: CATSRDPSTPWGTQYF
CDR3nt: TGTGCCACCAGCAGAGATCCCTCGACACCCTGGGGAACCCAGTACTTC

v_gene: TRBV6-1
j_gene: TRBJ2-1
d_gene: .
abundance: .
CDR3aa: CASSELQGRGNEQFF
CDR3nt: TGTGCCAGCAGTGAATTGCAGGGGAGGGGGAATGAGCAGTTCTTC

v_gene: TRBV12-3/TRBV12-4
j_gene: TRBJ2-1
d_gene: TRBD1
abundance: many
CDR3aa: CASSSGQWQFF
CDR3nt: TGTGCCAGCAGTTCGGGACAGTGGCAGTTCTTC